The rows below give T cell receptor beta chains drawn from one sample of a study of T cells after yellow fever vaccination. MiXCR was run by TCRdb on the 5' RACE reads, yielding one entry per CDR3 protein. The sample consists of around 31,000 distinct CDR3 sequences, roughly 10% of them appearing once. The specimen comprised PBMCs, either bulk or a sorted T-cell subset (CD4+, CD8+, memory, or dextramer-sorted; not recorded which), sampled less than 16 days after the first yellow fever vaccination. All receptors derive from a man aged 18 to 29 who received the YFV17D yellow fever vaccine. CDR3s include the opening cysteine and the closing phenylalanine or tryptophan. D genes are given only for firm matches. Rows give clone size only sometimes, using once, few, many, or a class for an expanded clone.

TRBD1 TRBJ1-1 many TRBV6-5 TGTGCCAGCAGTAATCCGGGACAGGGGAACACTGAAGCTTTCTTT CASSNPGQGNTEAFF
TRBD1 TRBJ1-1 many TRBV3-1 TGTGCCAGCAGCCCGGGCCGACAGGGCAAAGCTTTCTTT CASSPGRQGKAFF
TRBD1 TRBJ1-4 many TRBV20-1 TGCAGTGCCAAACCGGGACAGATAAATGAAAAACTGTTTTTT CSAKPGQINEKLFF
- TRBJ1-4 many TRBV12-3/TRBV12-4 TGTGCCAGCAGACCCCCGGTGGCAGGGGAACTGTTTTTT CASRPPVAGELFF
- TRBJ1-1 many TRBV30 TGTGCCTGGAGGCAGGGTTTGAGCACTGAAGCTTTCTTT CAWRQGLSTEAFF
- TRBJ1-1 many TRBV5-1 TGCGCCAGCAGAGTGGACATGAACACTGAAGCTTTCTTT CASRVDMNTEAFF
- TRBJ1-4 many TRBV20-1 TGCAGTGCTCGAGCCGGTAATGAAAAACTGTTTTTT CSARAGNEKLFF
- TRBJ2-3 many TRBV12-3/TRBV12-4 TGTGCCAGCAGTTTAGGGCGGAAAGATACGCAGTATTTT CASSLGRKDTQYF
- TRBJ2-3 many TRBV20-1 TGCAGTGCTAGCGGGGAGTATTACGGGACAGATACGCAGTATTTT CSASGEYYGTDTQYF
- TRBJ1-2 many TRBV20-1 TGCAGTGCCCCGGGGGGGCTAGGAGGCTACACCTTC CSAPGGLGGYTF
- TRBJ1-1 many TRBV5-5 TGTGCCAGCAGCTTGGCCTCAACAGCCGATGAAGCTTTCTTT CASSLASTADEAFF
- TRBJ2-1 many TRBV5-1 TGCGCCAGCAGCTTGGGGACGGCGTTGGGGAATGAGCAGTTCTTC CASSLGTALGNEQFF
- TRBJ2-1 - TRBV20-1 TGCATCGGGGGCCTAGCGGCGGGGTATGAGCAGTTCTTC CIGGLAAGYEQFF
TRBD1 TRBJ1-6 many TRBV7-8 TGTGCCAGCAGCTTAGAAGTTGGGGGACAGATTAATTCACCCCTCCACTTT CASSLEVGGQINSPLHF
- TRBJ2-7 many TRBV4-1 TGCGCCAGCAGCCAGGCCCCGCCTGGGGGGGGCACCTACGAGCAGTACTTC CASSQAPPGGGTYEQYF
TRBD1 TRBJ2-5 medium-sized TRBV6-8 TGTGCCAGCACCGGACAGGGGGATCAAGAGACCCAGTACTTC CASTGQGDQETQYF
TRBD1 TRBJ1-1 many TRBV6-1 TGTGCCAGCAGTCGCCGGACAGGCGGAAACACTGAAGCTTTCTTT CASSRRTGGNTEAFF
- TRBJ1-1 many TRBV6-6 TGTGCCAGCGCCCCCCAAGGCACTGAAGCTTTCTTT CASAPQGTEAFF
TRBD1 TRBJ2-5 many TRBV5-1 TGCGCCAGCAGCTCACCGGGACAGCAAGAGACCCAGTACTTC CASSSPGQQETQYF
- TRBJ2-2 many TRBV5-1 TGCGCCAGCAGCTTAGACAGGCCGAACACCGGGGAGCTGTTTTTT CASSLDRPNTGELFF
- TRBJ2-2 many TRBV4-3 TGCGCCAGCAGCCCCAGACCAGAACCTAACACCGGGGAGCTGTTTTTT CASSPRPEPNTGELFF
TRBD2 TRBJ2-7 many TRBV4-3 TGCGCCAGCAGCCACCTTTCTGCGGGGGTTCCTACCTACGAGCAGTACTTC CASSHLSAGVPTYEQYF
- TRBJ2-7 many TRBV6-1 TGTGCCAGCAGCCGAGACAGTCTAAACTCCTACGAGCAGTACTTC CASSRDSLNSYEQYF
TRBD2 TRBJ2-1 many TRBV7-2 TGTGCCAGCAGCATACTAGCGGGGGGGAACAATGAGCAGTTCTTC CASSILAGGNNEQFF
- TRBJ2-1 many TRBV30 TGTGCCTGGGCGGAGAGGGGCCCATACAATGAGCAGTTCTTC CAWAERGPYNEQFF
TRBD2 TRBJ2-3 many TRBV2 TGTGCCAGCAGTGAAAGCGGGGGGGCCCTTAGGGATACGCAGTATTTT CASSESGGALRDTQYF
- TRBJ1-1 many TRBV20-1 TGCAGTGTCCTCTTACCTGCTGGCACTGAAGCTTTCTTT CSVLLPAGTEAFF
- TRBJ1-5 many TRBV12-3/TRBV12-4 TGTGCCAGCAGTTTTAGCAATCAGCCCCAGCATTTT CASSFSNQPQHF
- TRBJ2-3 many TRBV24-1 TGTGCCACCAGTGATACAGGGCTTAAACCAGATACGCAGTATTTT CATSDTGLKPDTQYF
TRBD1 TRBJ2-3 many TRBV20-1 TGCAGTGCAACAGGGGGCAGGGGCACAGATACGCAGTATTTT CSATGGRGTDTQYF
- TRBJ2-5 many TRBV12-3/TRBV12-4 TGTGCCAGCAGTTTAGACAGGGAAGAGACCCAGTACTTC CASSLDREETQYF
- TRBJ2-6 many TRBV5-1 TGCGCCAGCAGCTTGGTAAGAGGGGCCAACGTCCTGACTTTC CASSLVRGANVLTF
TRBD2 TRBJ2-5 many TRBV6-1 TGTGCCAGCAGTGCCGGGACTACCCTAGGGACCCAGTACTTC CASSAGTTLGTQYF
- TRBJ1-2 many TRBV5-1 TGCGCCAGCAGCGACGGAGGTTATGGCTACACCTTC CASSDGGYGYTF
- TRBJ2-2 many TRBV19 TGTGCCAGTAGTACATCAAGGGGACAAGCGAACACCGGGGAGCTGTTTTTT CASSTSRGQANTGELFF
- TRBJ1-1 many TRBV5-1 TGCGCCAGCAGCTCACAGGGTTATCGGACTGAAGCTTTCTTT CASSSQGYRTEAFF
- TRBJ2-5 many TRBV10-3 TGTGCCATCAGTAATCAGGCTCAAGCGGCCCAGTACTTC CAISNQAQAAQYF
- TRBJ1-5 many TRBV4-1 TGCGCCAGCAGCCAAGATGGCCCCGAGACCAATCAGCCCCAGCATTTT CASSQDGPETNQPQHF
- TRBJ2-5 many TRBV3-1 TGTGCCAGCAGCCAAGCTCCCCTCCAAGAGACCCAGTACTTC CASSQAPLQETQYF
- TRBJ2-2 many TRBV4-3 TGCGCCAGCAGCCAAGAACAAGTCGGGGTGGCCGGGGAGCTGTTTTTT CASSQEQVGVAGELFF
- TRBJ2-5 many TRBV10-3 TGTGCCACCTCGGTTGAGGGAGAGACCCAGTACTTC CATSVEGETQYF
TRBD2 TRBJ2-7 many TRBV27 TGTGCCAGCAGTTCCAATAGCGGGACCTACGAGCAGTACTTC CASSSNSGTYEQYF
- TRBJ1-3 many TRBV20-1 TGCAGTGCTAGACGGTCACTTGTCCCTGGAAACACCATATATTTT CSARRSLVPGNTIYF
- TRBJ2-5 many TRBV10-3 TGTGCCATCAGTGAGTCTGGGGTATGGCAAGAGACCCAGTACTTC CAISESGVWQETQYF
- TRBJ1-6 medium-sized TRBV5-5 TGTGCCAGCAGCTTGGAGACGAGCTCCTATAATTCACCCCTCCACTTT CASSLETSSYNSPLHF
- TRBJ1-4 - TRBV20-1 TGCAGTGCTAGAGCCTCCGGGCCCCTTGATGAAAAACTGTTTTTT CSARASGPLDEKLFF
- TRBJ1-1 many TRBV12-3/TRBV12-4 TGTGCCAGCAGTTTTTTACAGGGCGGTGAAGCTTTCTTT CASSFLQGGEAFF
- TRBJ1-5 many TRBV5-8 TGTGCCAGCAGCTTGGGTACTGGGCTGTGGAATCAGCCCCAGCATTTT CASSLGTGLWNQPQHF